These 23 T cell receptor beta chains were sequenced from one sample in a study of CD8 T cells in Susac syndrome. An amount of RNA that ranged from about 0.45 to 1 ug was reverse transcribed with random hexamers. TCRdb re-derived calls from the immunoSEQ multiplex PCR reads in MiXCR, one entry per CDR3 protein. This table has 180,000 or so distinct CDR3 sequences, about 93% appearing once. The sequenced sample consisted of CD4+ T cells from PBMCs. These receptors were taken from a human donor in good health.

The chain couples TRBV29-1 to TRBJ2-3; no clear D. V lost 3 bases, J lost 5 bases, and 6 bases lay in between. Germline V CDR1 and CDR2: SQVTM, ANQGSEA. The CDR3 loop spans 11 amino acids. The CDR3 DNA is TGCAGCGTTGACGAGATAGATACGCAGTATTTT. Protein product: CSVDEIDTQYF.

V and J are TRBV27 and TRBJ1-1, with a weak D call TRBD1 (5 bases). V was shortened by 4 bases and J by 0 bases, with 9 bases between the two germline ends. The CDR3 loop spans 14 amino acids. Germline-derived CDR1 and CDR2 are MNHEY and SMNVEV (reference sequence). The CDR3 bases are TGTGCCAGCAGTTATTTGGGGCTGAACACTGAAGCTTTCTTT. Translating it yields CASSYLGLNTEAFF.

V and J are TRBV3-1 and TRBJ1-1, with a weak D call TRBD1 (5 bases). Germline CDR1 reads LGHDT; CDR2 reads YNNKEL (reference sequence). The CDR3 is made up of 14 amino acids. V lost 2 bases and J lost 5, with 12 bases in between. CDR3 sequence (DNA): TGTGCCAGCAGCCAATTTACAGGAGTGACTGAAGCTTTCTTT. This encodes CASSQFTGVTEAFF. Filled out from reference TRBV3-1 and TRBJ1-1, the complete variable domain reads DTAVSQTPKYLVTQMGNDKSIKCEQNLGHDTMYWYKQDSKKFLKIMFSYNNKELIINETVPNRFSPKSPDKAHLNLHINSLELGDSAVYFCASSQFTGVTEAFFGQGTRLTVV.

This chain links TRBV6-5 with TRBJ2-3, with TRBD2 matching 7 bases. Germline values: CDR1 MNHEY, CDR2 SVGAGI. The CDR3 is 16 amino acids. V shed 4 bases and J 0 bases; nucleotides not matched to a gene: 7. The DNA for the CDR3 is TGTGCCAGCAGTTTACCGGGGGGATCCAGCACAGATACGCAGTATTTT. This encodes CASSLPGGSSTDTQYF.

This chain links TRBV20-1 with TRBJ1-1; the D gene is possibly TRBD1 (5 bases). This CDR3 region has 16 residues. Trimming pared 2 bases from V and 1 base from J, leaving 17 bases between. Germline assignment: CDR1 DFQATT and CDR2 SNEGSKA (reference sequence). The CDR3 is CSARPSGGKSNTEAFF. CDR3 bases: TGCAGTGCTAGACCTTCGGGGGGAAAATCGAACACTGAAGCTTTCTTT.

This rearrangement joins TRBV2 to TRBJ1-5, with unresolved D. The CDR3 has 12 amino acids. With 8 bases removed from V and 3 bases from J, the gap between germline ends came to 8 bases. Germline CDR1 reads SNHLY; CDR2 reads FYNNEI. Here the CDR3 reads CASGGNNQPQHF. The CDR3 nucleotides are TGTGCCAGCGGTGGGAACAATCAGCCCCAGCATTTT.

The rearrangement links TRBV10-3 to TRBJ2-1; 8 bases match TRBD1. Germline CDR1 reads ENHRY; CDR2 reads SYGVKD. CDR3 length: 13 amino acids. The trim removed 6 bases at V and 9 bases at J, leaving 7 bases unmatched. The CDR3 nucleotides are TGTGCCATCAGCGCGGACAGGGATGGTGAGCAGTTCTTC. It specifies CAISADRDGEQFF.

The chain joins TRBV18 to TRBJ2-2; weak D call: TRBD1 (6 bases). Trimming removed 6 bases at V and 1 base at J, with 12 bases between. CDR1 and CDR2 from the germline V gene are KGHSH and LQKENI. The CDR3 runs 15 residues. The CDR3 here is CASSPGTQNTGELFF. The DNA of the CDR3 is TGTGCCAGCTCCCCCGGGACACAGAACACCGGGGAGCTGTTTTTT.

Comment on this clonotype: One end of the junction fails to match germline, which may point to a read error. The chain has TRBV3-1 and TRBJ1-2, with TRBD1 matching over 9 bases. The CDR3 contains 14 residues. Germline V gene data show CDR1 as LGHDT and CDR2 as YNNKEL (reference sequence). Here the CDR3 reads CEGGWTGDRYGYTF. The CDR3 region has the DNA TGCGAAGGGGGCTGGACAGGGGATCGGTATGGCTACACCTTC.

The V and J genes are TRBV25-1 and TRBJ2-4, with 9 positions matching TRBD1. V trimming: 6 bases; J trimming: 11 bases; junction bases outside the gene matches: 8. The germline V gene has CDR1 MGHDK and CDR2 SYGVNS. This CDR3 has 13 residues. The CDR3 loop reads CASSPGQGGFQYF. The CDR3 DNA sequence: TGTGCCAGCAGCCCGGGACAGGGCGGTTTTCAGTACTTC. Together with reference TRBV25-1 and TRBJ2-4, the CDR3 gives the full variable domain: EADIYQTPRYLVIGTGKKITLECSQTMGHDKMYWYQQDPGMELHLIHYSYGVNSTEKGDLSSESTVSRIRTEHFPLTLESARPSHTSQYLCASSPGQGGFQYFGAGTRLSVL.

The CDR3 is CSAHKGTGNTIYF. CDR3 nucleotide sequence: TGCAGCGCTCACAAGGGTACTGGAAACACCATATATTTT. The chain joins TRBV29-1 to TRBJ1-3; no definite D call. Trimming left V 7 bases short and J 2 bases short, with 12 bases between. In germline, CDR1 is SQVTM, CDR2 ANQGSEA. The CDR3 loop spans 13 amino acids.

The rearrangement joins TRBV11-2 to TRBJ2-5; D is undetermined. The germline gives CDR1 SGHAT, CDR2 FQNNGV. V lost 1 base and J lost 4, with 7 bases in between. This CDR3 has 13 amino acids. The CDR3 sequence: CASSLGRAETQYF. The CDR3, as DNA: TGTGCCAGCAGCTTAGGGCGAGCAGAGACCCAGTACTTC.

The chain links TRBV29-1 to TRBJ1-2; possible D gene TRBD1, 6 bases. V gave up 6 bases and J gave up 6 bases, with 11 bases separating them. Per the germline V gene, CDR1 is SQVTM and CDR2 is ANQGSEA. This CDR3 is 11 amino acids long. CDR3 in amino acids: CSVQGLNGYTF. The CDR3 nucleotides read TGCAGCGTACAGGGTCTCAATGGCTACACCTTC.

V usage is TRBV7-8 and J usage is TRBJ1-6; a weak D match, TRBD1 (5 bases). Looked up from germline, CDR1 is SGHVS and CDR2 is FQNEAQ. This CDR3 has 15 residues. The V end was cut by 3 bases, the J end by 10 bases, with 16 bases between. CDR3 loop: CASSLAGSGPSPLHF. CDR3 coding DNA: TGTGCCAGCAGCTTGGCTGGATCAGGGCCATCACCCCTCCACTTT. Variable domain in full (rest from reference TRBV7-8 and TRBJ1-6): GAGVSQSPRYKVAKRGQDVALRCDPISGHVSLFWYQQALGQGPEFLTYFQNEAQLDKSGLPSDRFFAERPEGSVSTLKIQRTQQEDSAVYLCASSLAGSGPSPLHFGNGTRLTVT.

The chain couples TRBV23-1 to TRBJ1-1; D unclear. TRBV23-1 is reported as an ORF; its role is uncertain. With 0 bases removed from V and 3 bases from J, the gap between germline ends came to 11 bases. The CDR3 spans 15 residues. CDR3 coding DNA: TGCGCCAGCAGTCAATCGTTCGGAGTGTACACTGAAGCTTTCTTT. Protein: CASSQSFGVYTEAFF.

The V call is TRBV7-9, the J call TRBJ2-3; 7 nucleotides agree with TRBD1. V shed 3 bases, J shed 0 bases, and the junction held 3 bases outside the gene matches. The CDR3 loop spans 15 amino acids. Looked up from germline, CDR1 is SEHNR and CDR2 is FQNEAQ (reference sequence). CDR3 loop: CASSLGQISTDTQYF. In nucleotides, the CDR3 is TGTGCCAGCAGCTTGGGACAGATAAGCACAGATACGCAGTATTTT.

The rearrangement joins TRBV7-2 to TRBJ2-1; 15 bases align to TRBD2. Germline loops: CDR1 SGHTA, CDR2 FQGNSA. This CDR3 spans 16 amino acids. The V segment lost 5 bases and the J segment 9 bases; nucleotides outside the gene matches: 8. The CDR3 loop is CASSPRTSGGAAEQFF. The CDR3 DNA follows: TGTGCCAGCAGCCCTCGGACTAGCGGGGGGGCGGCTGAGCAGTTCTTC.

The chain combines TRBV30 with TRBJ2-7; TRBD2 aligns across 15 bases. Trimming at V came to 3 bases and at J to 2 bases, leaving 8 bases not matched to a gene. The CDR3 is made up of 17 amino acids. Germline V gives CDR1 GTSNPN, CDR2 SVGIG (reference sequence). CDR3 in amino acids: CAWSNAWTSGGAYEQYF. CDR3 coding DNA: TGTGCCTGGAGCAACGCATGGACTAGCGGGGGGGCCTACGAGCAGTACTTC. The complete variable domain, with remaining parts taken from reference TRBV30 and TRBJ2-7, reads SQTIHQWPATLVQPVGSPLSLECTVEGTSNPNLYWYRQAAGRGLQLLFYSVGIGQISSEVPQNLSASRPQDRQFILSSKKLLLSDSGFYLCAWSNAWTSGGAYEQYFGPGTRLTVT.

The V gene is TRBV4-3, the J gene TRBJ1-1; D gene uncertain. The germline CDR1 and CDR2 sequences are LGHNA and YSLEER. This CDR3 comprises 14 residues. The V end lost 0 bases, the J end lost 8 bases, and 13 bases lay between the germline ends. CDR3 nucleotides: TGCGCCAGCAGCCAAGATCCGGATCTCCGAGAAGCTTTCTTT. It translates to CASSQDPDLREAFF.

This chain links TRBV20-1 with TRBJ1-1; 11 positions agree with TRBD1. The junction had 7 bases not matched to a gene; V was cut back by 6 bases and J by 10 bases. The CDR3 runs 12 residues. Germline-derived CDR1 and CDR2 are DFQATT and SNEGSKA (reference sequence). For the CDR3, the DNA is TGCAGTGCAGGACAGGGGGCGGCGGTAGCTTTCTTT. Protein: CSAGQGAAVAFF.

Here the CDR3 reads CSASPGHEQFF. For the CDR3, the DNA is TGCAGTGCTAGTCCAGGGCATGAGCAGTTCTTC. The chain links TRBV20-1 to TRBJ2-1, with D possibly matching TRBD1 (5 bases). CDR1 and CDR2 (germline): DFQATT, SNEGSKA (reference sequence). The ends were cut back, 3 bases at V and 8 bases at J, with 8 bases in the middle. This CDR3 has 11 residues.

The sample holds one count of this clonotype. The gene calls are TRBV5-1 and TRBJ1-1, with unresolved D. Trimming stripped 5 bases from V and 1 base from J, with 12 bases between. CDR1 and CDR2 from the germline V gene are SGHRS and YFSETQ. The CDR3 sequence is 14 residues long. The CDR3, as DNA: TGCGCCAGCAGTTGGGAGGGCGAGAACACTGAAGCTTTCTTT. It codes for CASSWEGENTEAFF.

The sample holds a few counts of this clonotype. The chain couples TRBV29-1 to TRBJ1-5; tentative D call: TRBD1 (6 bases). Trimming pared 5 bases from V and 1 base from J, leaving 9 bases between. Germline V gene sequence: CDR1 SQVTM, CDR2 ANQGSEA. CDR3 length: 13 residues. The CDR3 is CSVRTGSNQPQHF. As DNA, the CDR3 is TGCAGCGTTAGAACAGGGAGCAATCAGCCCCAGCATTTT.